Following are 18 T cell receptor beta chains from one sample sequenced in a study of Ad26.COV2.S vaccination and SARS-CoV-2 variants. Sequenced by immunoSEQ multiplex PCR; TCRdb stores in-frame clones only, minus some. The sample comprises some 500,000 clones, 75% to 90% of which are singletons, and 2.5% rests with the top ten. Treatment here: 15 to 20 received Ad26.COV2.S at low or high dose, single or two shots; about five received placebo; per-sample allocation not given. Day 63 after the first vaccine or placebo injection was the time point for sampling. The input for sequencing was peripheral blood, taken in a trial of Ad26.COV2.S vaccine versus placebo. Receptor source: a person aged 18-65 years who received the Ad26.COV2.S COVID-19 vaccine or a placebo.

CDR3 in amino acids: CASSFYSVTAGDAEAFF. In nucleotides, the CDR3 is TGTGCCAGCAGCTTTTATTCCGTTACGGCCGGCGACGCTGAAGCTTTCTTT. The chain uses TRBV5-6 and TRBJ1-1; D not certain. The length of the CDR3 is 17 residues. Germline CDR1 and CDR2: SGHDT and YYEEEE. The V end lost 2 bases, the J end lost 6 bases, and 23 bases lay between the germline ends. The full variable domain, its missing parts supplied by reference TRBV5-6 and TRBJ1-1, is DAGVTQSPTHLIKTRGQQVTLRCSPKSGHDTVSWYQQALGQGPQFIFQYYEEEERQRGNFPDRFSGHQFPNYSSELNVNALLLGDSALYLCASSFYSVTAGDAEAFFGQGTRLTVV.

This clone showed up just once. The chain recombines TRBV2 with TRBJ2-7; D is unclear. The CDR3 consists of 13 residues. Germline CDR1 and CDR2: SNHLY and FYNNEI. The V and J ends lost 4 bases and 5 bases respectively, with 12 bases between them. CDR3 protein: CASSVGLMNEQYF. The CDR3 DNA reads TGTGCCAGCAGTGTGGGCCTCATGAACGAGCAGTACTTC.

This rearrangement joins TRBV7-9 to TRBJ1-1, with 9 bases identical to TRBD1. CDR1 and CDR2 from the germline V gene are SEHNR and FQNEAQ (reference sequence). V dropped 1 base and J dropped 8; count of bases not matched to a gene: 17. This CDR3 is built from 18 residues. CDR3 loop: CASSLDFGGQGKKYEAFF. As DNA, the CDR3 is TGTGCCAGCAGCTTAGATTTCGGGGGACAGGGAAAAAAGTACGAAGCTTTCTTT.

The CDR3 nucleotides are TGTGCCAGCAGCGTGGGAGACATTTACAATGAGCAGTTCTTC. Translation: CASSVGDIYNEQFF. The chain employs TRBV9 and TRBJ2-1; D is possibly TRBD2 (5 bases). The CDR3 has 14 amino acids. The germline V and J ends were trimmed by 2 bases and 4 bases, with 10 bases remaining between them. CDR1 is SGDLS and CDR2 is YYNGEE in the germline V gene. The entire variable domain, with the rest obtained from reference TRBV9 and TRBJ2-1, is as follows: DSGVTQTPKHLITATGQRVTLRCSPRSGDLSVYWYQQSLDQGLQFLIQYYNGEERAKGNILERFSAQQFPDLHSELNLSSLELGDSALYFCASSVGDIYNEQFFGPGTRLTVL.

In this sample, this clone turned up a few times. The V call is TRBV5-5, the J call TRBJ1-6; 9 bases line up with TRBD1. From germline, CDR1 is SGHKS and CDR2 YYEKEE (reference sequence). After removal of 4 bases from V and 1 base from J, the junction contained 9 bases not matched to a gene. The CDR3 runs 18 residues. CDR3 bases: TGTGCCAGCAGCCTCCGGGACAGGGCTGGATCCTATAATTCACCCCTCCACTTT. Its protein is CASSLRDRAGSYNSPLHF.

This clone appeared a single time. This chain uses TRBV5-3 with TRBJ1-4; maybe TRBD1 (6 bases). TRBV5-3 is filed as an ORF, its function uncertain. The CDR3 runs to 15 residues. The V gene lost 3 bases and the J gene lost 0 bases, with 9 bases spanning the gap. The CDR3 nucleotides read TGTGCCAGAAGCTCGACAGGTGCAACTAATGAAAAACTGTTTTTT. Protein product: CARSSTGATNEKLFF.

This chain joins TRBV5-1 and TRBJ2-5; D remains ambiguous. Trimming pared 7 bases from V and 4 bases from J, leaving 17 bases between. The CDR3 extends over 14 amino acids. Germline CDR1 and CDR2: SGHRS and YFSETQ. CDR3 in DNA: TGCGCCAGCGGCCAACAGAGCCAGGTAGAGACCCAGTACTTC. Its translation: CASGQQSQVETQYF.

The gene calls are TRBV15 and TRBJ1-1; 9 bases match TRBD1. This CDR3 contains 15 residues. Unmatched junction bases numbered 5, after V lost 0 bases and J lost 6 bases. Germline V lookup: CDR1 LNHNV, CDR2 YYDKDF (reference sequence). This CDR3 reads CATSREWDRVAEAFF. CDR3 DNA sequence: TGTGCCACCAGCAGAGAGTGGGACAGGGTTGCTGAAGCTTTCTTT. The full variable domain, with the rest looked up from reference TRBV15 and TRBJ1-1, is DAMVIQNPRYQVTQFGKPVTLSCSQTLNHNVMYWYQQKSSQAPKLLFHYYDKDFNNEADTPDNFQSRRPNTSFCFLDIRSPGLGDTAMYLCATSREWDRVAEAFFGQGTRLTVV.

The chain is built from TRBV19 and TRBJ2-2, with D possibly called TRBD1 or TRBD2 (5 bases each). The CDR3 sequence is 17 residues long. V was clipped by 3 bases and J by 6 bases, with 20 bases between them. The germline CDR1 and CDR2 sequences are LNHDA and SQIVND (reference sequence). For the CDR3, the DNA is TGTGCCAGTAGTATGGGAGTCGGGGCACTAAACCCCGGGGAGCTGTTTTTT. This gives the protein CASSMGVGALNPGELFF.

In DNA form, the CDR3 reads TGTGCCAGTGGCCTTTGGGGGTATGGCTACACCTTC. It encodes CASGLWGYGYTF. The V and J genes are TRBV19 and TRBJ1-2, with TRBD1 as a possible D gene (5 bases). Trimming took 8 bases from V and 5 from J, leaving 12 bases between them. The CDR3 sequence is 12 residues long. Germline CDR1 is LNHDA and CDR2 is SQIVND (reference sequence). The complete variable domain, with remaining parts taken from reference TRBV19 and TRBJ1-2, reads DGGITQSPKYLFRKEGQNVTLSCEQNLNHDAMYWYRQDPGQGLRLIYYSQIVNDFQKGDIAEGYSVSREKKESFPLTVTSAQKNPTAFYLCASGLWGYGYTFGSGTRLTVV.

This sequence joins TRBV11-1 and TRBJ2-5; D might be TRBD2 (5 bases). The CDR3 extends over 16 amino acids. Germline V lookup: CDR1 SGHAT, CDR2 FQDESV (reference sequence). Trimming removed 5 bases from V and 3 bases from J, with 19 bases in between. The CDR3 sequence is CASSPHIQRAEETQYF. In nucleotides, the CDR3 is TGTGCCAGCAGCCCACACATCCAGAGGGCCGAAGAGACCCAGTACTTC. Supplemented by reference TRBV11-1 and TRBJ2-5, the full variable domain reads EAEVAQSPRYKITEKSQAVAFWCDPISGHATLYWYRQILGQGPELLVQFQDESVVDDSQLPKDRFSAERLKGVDSTLKIQPAELGDSAMYLCASSPHIQRAEETQYFGPGTRLLVL.

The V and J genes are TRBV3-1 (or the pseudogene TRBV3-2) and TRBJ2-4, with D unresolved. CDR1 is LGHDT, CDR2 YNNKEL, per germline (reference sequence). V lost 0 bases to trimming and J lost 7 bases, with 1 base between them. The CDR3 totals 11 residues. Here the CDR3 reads CASSQDNIQYF. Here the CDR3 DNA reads TGTGCCAGCAGCCAAGATAACATTCAGTACTTC.

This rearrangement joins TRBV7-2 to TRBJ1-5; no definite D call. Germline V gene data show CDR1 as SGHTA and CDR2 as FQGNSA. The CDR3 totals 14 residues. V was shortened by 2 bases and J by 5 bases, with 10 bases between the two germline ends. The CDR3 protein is CASSLSWQDQPQHF. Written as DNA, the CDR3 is TGTGCCAGCAGCTTAAGCTGGCAGGATCAGCCCCAGCATTTT. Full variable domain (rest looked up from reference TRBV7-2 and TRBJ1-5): GAGVSQSPSNKVTEKGKDVELRCDPISGHTALYWYRQSLGQGLEFLIYFQGNSAPDKSGLPSDRFSAERTGGSVSTLTIQRTQQEDSAVYLCASSLSWQDQPQHFGDGTRLSIL.

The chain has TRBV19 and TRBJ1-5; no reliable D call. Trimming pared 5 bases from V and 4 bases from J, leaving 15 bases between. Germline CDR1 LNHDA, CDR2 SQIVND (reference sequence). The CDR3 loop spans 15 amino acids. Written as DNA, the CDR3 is TGTGCCAGTAGTGTTGAGGGCCAATTGAATCAGCCCCAGCATTTT. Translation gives CASSVEGQLNQPQHF.

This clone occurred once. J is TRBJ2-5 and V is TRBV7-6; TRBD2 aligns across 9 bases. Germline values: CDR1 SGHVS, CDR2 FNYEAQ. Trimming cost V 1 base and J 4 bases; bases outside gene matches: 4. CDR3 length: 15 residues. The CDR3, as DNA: TGTGCCAGCAGCTTAGTGCGGGAGGGCCGAGAGACCCAGTACTTC. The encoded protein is CASSLVREGRETQYF. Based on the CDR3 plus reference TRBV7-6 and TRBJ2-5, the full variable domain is GAGVSQSPRYKVTKRGQDVALRCDPISGHVSLYWYRQALGQGPEFLTYFNYEAQQDKSGLPNDRFSAERPEGSISTLTIQRTEQRDSAMYRCASSLVREGRETQYFGPGTRLLVL.

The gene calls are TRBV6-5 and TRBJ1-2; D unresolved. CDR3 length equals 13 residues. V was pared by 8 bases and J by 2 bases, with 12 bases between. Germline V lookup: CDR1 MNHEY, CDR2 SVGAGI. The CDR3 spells CASEGQINYGYTF. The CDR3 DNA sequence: TGTGCCAGCGAGGGCCAAATCAACTATGGCTACACCTTC.

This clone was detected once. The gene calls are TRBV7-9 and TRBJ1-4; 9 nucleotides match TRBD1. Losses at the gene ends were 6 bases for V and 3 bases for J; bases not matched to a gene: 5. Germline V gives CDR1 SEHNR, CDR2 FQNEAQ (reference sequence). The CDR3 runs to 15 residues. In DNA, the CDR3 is TGTGCCAGCAGGCCCGGGACAGGGCCTAATGAAAAACTGTTTTTT. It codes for CASRPGTGPNEKLFF.

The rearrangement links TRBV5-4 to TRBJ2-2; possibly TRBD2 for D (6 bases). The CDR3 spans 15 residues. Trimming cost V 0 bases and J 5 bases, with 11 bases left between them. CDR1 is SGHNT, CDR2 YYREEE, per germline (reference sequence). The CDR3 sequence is CASSLGGTSTGELFF. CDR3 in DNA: TGTGCCAGCAGCTTGGGCGGGACTTCGACCGGGGAGCTGTTTTTT.